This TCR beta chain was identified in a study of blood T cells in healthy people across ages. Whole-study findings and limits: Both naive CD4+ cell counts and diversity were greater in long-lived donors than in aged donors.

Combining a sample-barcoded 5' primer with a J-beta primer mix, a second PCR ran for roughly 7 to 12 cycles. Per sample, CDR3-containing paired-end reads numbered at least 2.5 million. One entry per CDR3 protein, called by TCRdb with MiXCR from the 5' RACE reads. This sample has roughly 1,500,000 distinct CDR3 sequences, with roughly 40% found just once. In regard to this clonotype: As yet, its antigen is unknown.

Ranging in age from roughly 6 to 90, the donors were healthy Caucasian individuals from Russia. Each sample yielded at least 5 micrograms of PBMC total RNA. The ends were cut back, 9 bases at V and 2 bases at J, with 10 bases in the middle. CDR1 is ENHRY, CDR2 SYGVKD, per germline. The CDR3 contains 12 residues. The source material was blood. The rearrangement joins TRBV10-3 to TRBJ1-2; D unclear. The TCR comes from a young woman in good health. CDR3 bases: TGTGCCATTAGGTCGGAAAACTATGGCTACACCTTC. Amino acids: CAIRSENYGYTF.